This T cell receptor (beta chain) was retrieved from a study of brain T cells in children with intractable seizures. General observations from the study: Only CDR3 sequence similarity suggested viral specificity, without known HCMV serostatus. Pre-surgery blood may have been undersampled, hiding some clones.

Produced via immunoSEQ multiplex PCR; TCRdb's table is partial and in-frame only. The top ten clones hold roughly 6% of a sample with 340,000 or so clones, nearly 95% of them seen once. With respect to this clone: Its cognate antigen is unknown.

Germline CDR1 reads SGHNT; CDR2 reads YYREEE (reference sequence). The CDR3 is 13 residues long. The V and J ends lost 1 base and 10 bases respectively, with 9 bases between them. Time point here: blood from clinic visit 5 months post-surgery; TSC patient then seizure free. Only cases whose brain tissue showed the highest T cell transcript signatures were sequenced. Pre-surgery treatment included at least one anti-epileptic drug. This specimen was peripheral blood, taken approximately 5 months after surgery. This TCR was sampled from a boy under two years old with tuberous sclerosis and intractable seizures. J is TRBJ1-6 and V is TRBV5-4; D gene uncertain. DNA for the CDR3: TGTGCCAGCAGCTTGAGTCAGGAATCACCCCTCCACTTT. Protein product: CASSLSQESPLHF. Supplemented by reference TRBV5-4 and TRBJ1-6, the full variable domain reads ETGVTQSPTHLIKTRGQQVTLRCSSQSGHNTVSWYQQALGQGPQFIFQYYREEENGRGNFPPRFSGLQFPNYSSELNVNALELDDSALYLCASSLSQESPLHFGNGTRLTVT.